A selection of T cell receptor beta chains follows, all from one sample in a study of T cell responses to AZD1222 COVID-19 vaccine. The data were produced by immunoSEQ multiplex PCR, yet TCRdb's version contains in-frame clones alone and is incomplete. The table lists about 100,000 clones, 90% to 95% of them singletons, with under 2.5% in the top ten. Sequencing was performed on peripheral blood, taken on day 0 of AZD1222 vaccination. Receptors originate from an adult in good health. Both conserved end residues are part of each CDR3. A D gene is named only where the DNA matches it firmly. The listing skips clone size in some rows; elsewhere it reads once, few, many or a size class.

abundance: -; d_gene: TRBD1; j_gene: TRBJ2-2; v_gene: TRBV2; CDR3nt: TGTGCCAGCATTAGGGACAGGGCGAACACCGGGGAGCTGTTTTTT; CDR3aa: CASIRDRANTGELFF
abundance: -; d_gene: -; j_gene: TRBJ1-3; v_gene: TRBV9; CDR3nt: TGTGCCAGCTCCAAACGGGGCTTCTCTGGAAACACCATATATTTT; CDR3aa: CASSKRGFSGNTIYF
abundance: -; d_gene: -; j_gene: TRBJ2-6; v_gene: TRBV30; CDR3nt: TGTGCCTGGAGATCTTGGACAGACCTCTCTGGGGCCAACGTCCTGACTTTC; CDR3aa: CAWRSWTDLSGANVLTF
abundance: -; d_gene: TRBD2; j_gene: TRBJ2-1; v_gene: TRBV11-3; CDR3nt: TGTGCCAGCAGCTCCTACTTTAGCGGGAGTCCCGGCAATGAGCAGTTCTTC; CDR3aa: CASSSYFSGSPGNEQFF
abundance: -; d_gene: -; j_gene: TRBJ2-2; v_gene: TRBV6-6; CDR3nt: TGTGCCAGCAGTTACCTTCTTACAGGGACCGGGGAGCTGTTTTTT; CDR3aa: CASSYLLTGTGELFF
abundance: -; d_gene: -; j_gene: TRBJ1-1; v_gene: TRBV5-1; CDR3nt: TGCGCCAGCGGCCGGGACACCACTGAAGAAGCTTTCTTT; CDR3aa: CASGRDTTEEAFF
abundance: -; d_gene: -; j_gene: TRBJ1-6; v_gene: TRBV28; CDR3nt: TGTTATCACAATTCGGGGAATTCACCCCTCCACTTT; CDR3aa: CYHNSGNSPLHF
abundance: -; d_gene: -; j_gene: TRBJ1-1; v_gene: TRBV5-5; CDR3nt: TGTGCCAGCAGCTTGGTACAGTATATGAACACTGAAGCTTTCTTT; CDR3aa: CASSLVQYMNTEAFF
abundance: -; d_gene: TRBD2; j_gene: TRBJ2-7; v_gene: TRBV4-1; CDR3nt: TGCGCCAGCAGCCACTCAATAGCGGGAGTTGAGCAGTACTTC; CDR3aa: CASSHSIAGVEQYF
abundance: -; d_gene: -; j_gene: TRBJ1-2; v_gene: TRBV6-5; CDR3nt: TGTGCCAGCAGTATAAATGGTGGCTACACCTTC; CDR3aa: CASSINGGYTF
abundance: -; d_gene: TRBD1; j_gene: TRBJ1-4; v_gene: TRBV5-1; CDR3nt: TGCGCCAGCAGCCAGACAGGGTTATCAGAAAAACTGTTTTTT; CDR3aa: CASSQTGLSEKLFF
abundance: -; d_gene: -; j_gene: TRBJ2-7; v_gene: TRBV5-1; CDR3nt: TGCGCCAGCAGCCCAATCCCGACAGGCTCCTACGAGCAGTACTTC; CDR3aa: CASSPIPTGSYEQYF
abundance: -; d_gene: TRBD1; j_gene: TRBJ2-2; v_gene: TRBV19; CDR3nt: TGTGCCAGTAGTATGCAGGGGGCTTGGGAGCTGTTTTTT; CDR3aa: CASSMQGAWELFF
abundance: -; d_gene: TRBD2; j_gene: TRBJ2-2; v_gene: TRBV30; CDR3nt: TGTGCCTGGAGTGGTGGCCTAGCGGGATACACCGGGGAGCTGTTTTTT; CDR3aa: CAWSGGLAGYTGELFF
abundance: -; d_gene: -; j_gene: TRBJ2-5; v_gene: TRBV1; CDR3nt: TGCACCAGCAGCCAAGACACCGGCGGGGGGCCGCCAAAAGAGACCCAGTACTTC; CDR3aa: CTSSQDTGGGPPKETQYF
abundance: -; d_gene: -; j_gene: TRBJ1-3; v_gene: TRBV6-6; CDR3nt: TGTGCCAGCGTCGGTTCCTCTGGAAACACCATATATTTT; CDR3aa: CASVGSSGNTIYF
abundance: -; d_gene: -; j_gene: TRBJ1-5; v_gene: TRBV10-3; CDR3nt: TGTGCCATCAGTGAGTCGAACAGGGAATATAGCAATCAGCCCCAGCATTTT; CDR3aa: CAISESNREYSNQPQHF
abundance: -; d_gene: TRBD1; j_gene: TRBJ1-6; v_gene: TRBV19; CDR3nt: TGTGCCAGTAGTATCACAGGGGTGGATTCACCCCTCCACTTT; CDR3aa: CASSITGVDSPLHF
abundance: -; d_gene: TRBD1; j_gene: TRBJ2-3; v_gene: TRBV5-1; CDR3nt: TGCGCCAGCAGCTTCTCCCCGGGACAGGGGCCCAGCACAGATACGCAGTATTTT; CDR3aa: CASSFSPGQGPSTDTQYF
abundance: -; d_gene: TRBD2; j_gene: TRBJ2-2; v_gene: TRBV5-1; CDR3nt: TGCGCCAGCAGCCCGAGACTAGCCTATTCGAACACCGGGGAGCTGTTTTTT; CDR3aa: CASSPRLAYSNTGELFF
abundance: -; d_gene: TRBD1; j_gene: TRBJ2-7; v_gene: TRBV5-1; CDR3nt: TGCGCCAGCAGCTTTTTACAGGGGGCCGACGAGCAGTACTTC; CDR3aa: CASSFLQGADEQYF
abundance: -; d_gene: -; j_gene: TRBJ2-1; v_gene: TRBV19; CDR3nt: TGTGCCAGTAGTATGGATGGGGTAGTAGTGCAGTTCTTC; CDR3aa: CASSMDGVVVQFF
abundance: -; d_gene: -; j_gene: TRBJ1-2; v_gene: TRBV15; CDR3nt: TGTGCCACCAGCAGAGATCAAGGCTACTATGGCTACACCTTC; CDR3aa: CATSRDQGYYGYTF
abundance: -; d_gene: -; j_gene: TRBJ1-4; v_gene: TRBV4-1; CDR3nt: TGCGCCAGCAGCCAAGAGAGCCCTCGGGATGAAAAACTGTTTTTT; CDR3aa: CASSQESPRDEKLFF
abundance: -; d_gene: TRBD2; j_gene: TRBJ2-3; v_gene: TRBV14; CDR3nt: TGTGCCAGCAGCCAAGAATCGGGACTAGCGGGGAGCACAGATACGCAGTATTTT; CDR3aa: CASSQESGLAGSTDTQYF
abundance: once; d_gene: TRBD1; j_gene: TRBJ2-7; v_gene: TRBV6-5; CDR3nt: TGTGCCAGCAGAACCGACAGGGGGGGGATCTACGAGCAGTACTTC; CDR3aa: CASRTDRGGIYEQYF
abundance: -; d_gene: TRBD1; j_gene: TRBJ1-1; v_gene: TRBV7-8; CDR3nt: TGTGCCAGCAGCTTACACGGACAGGGGGGCACTGAAGCTTTCTTT; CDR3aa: CASSLHGQGGTEAFF
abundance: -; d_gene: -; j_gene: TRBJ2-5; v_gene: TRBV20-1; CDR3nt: TGCAGTGCTAGCGGGGCAGAGACCCAGTACTTC; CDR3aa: CSASGAETQYF
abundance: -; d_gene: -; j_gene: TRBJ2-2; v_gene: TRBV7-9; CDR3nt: TGTGCCAGCAGCTTTCTTTTGACCGGGGAGCTGTTTTTT; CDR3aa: CASSFLLTGELFF
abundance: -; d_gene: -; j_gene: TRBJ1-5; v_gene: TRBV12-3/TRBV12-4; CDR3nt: TGTGCCAGCAGCGAGACCAATCAGCCCCAGCATTTT; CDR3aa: CASSETNQPQHF
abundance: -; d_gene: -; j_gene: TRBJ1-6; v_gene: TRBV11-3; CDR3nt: TGTGCCAGCAGCTTGGGTTATGCAGGCTCCTATAATTCACCCCTCCACTTT; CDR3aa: CASSLGYAGSYNSPLHF
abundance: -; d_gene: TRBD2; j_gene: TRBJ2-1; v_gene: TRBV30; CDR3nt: TGTGCCTGGGGTCCTATCCCGGGACTAGCGGGGAACAATGAGCAGTTCTTC; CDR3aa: CAWGPIPGLAGNNEQFF
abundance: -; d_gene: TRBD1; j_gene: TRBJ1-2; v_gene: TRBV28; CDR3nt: TGTGCCAGCAGGTCCGGGACAGCTAGTGGCTACACCTTC; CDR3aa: CASRSGTASGYTF
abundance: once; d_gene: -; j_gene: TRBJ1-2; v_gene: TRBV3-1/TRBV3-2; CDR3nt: TGTGCCAGCAGCCAAGTCGCCGCAGTTAGATATGGCTACACCTTC; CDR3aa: CASSQVAAVRYGYTF
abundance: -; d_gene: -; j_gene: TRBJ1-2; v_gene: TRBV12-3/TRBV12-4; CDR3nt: TGTGCCAGCAGCGACAGGAGCTATGGCTACACCTTC; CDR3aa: CASSDRSYGYTF
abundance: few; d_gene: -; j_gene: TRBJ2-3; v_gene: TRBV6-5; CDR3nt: TGTGCCAGCAGGGTACGCAGGCACACAGATACGCAGTATTTT; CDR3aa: CASRVRRHTDTQYF
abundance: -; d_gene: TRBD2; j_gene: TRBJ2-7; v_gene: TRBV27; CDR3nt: TGTGCCAGCAGTAGCCGACTAGCCTCCTACGAGCAGTACTTC; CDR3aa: CASSSRLASYEQYF
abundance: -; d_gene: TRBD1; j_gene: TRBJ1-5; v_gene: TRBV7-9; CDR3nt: TGTGCCAGCAGCCCGCCCGGGACAGGGAATCAGCCCCAGCATTTT; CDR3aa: CASSPPGTGNQPQHF
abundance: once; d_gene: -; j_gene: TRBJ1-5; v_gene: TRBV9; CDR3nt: TGTGCCAGCAGCGCCGGGATTTCTAATCAGCCCCAGCATTTT; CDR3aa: CASSAGISNQPQHF
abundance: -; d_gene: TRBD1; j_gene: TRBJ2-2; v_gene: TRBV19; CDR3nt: TGTGCCGCGCGTGGACAGGGGGCTACCGGGGAGCTGTTTTTT; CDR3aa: CAARGQGATGELFF